The 32 T cell receptor beta chains given below trace back to one sample, sequenced in a study of T cell responses to AZD1222 COVID-19 vaccine. Repertoires were generated with immunoSEQ multiplex PCR, while TCRdb's copy carries only in-frame clones and drops some. This table holds about 80,000 clones, about nine tenths found once. The material sequenced was peripheral blood, taken on day 0 of AZD1222 vaccination. The receptors here all came from an adult in good health.

CDR3 sequence (DNA): TGCGCCAGCAGCCTGAGACGGGACTACCTCTCGGAGACCCAGTACTTC. Residues: CASSLRRDYLSETQYF. This rearrangement joins TRBV5-1 to TRBJ2-5; 7 positions agree with TRBD2. Germline CDR1 and CDR2: SGHRS and YFSETQ. This CDR3 spans 16 amino acids. V dropped 4 bases and J dropped 5; count of bases not matched to a gene: 14. The whole variable domain, filled in from reference TRBV5-1 and TRBJ2-5, reads KAGVTQTPRYLIKTRGQQVTLSCSPISGHRSVSWYQQTPGQGLQFLFEYFSETQRNKGNFPGRFSGRQFSNSRSEMNVSTLELGDSALYLCASSLRRDYLSETQYFGPGTRLLVL.

Note on this clone: The sample carries other DNA sequences with the same CDR3. The V call is TRBV19, the J call TRBJ1-1; D unclear. CDR3 length: 13 residues. V was shortened by 5 bases and J by 3 bases, with 10 bases between the two germline ends. Germline CDR1 is LNHDA and CDR2 is SQIVND (reference sequence). The DNA for the CDR3 is TGTGCCAGTAGTTCAACCGGGGACACTGAAGCTTTCTTT. Translation: CASSSTGDTEAFF.

The genes are TRBV5-6 and TRBJ2-2, with TRBD1 matching 7 bases. Germline CDR1 reads SGHDT; CDR2 reads YYEEEE. The CDR3 covers 15 residues. The ends lost 1 base at V and 4 bases at J; junction bases unmatched: 4. CDR3 DNA: TGTGCCAGCAGCTTGAGGGACAGATCCACCGGGGAGCTGTTTTTT. Its translation is CASSLRDRSTGELFF.

The J gene is TRBJ1-2, the V gene TRBV6-5; perhaps TRBD1 as D (5 bases). CDR3 length equals 15 residues. Germline V gene data show CDR1 as MNHEY and CDR2 as SVGAGI. V lost 6 bases and J 11 bases, leaving 25 bases between the germline ends. In nucleotides, the CDR3 is TGTGCCAGCAGATCCAGAAGGGGCCCCCCTATGAGGTACACCTTC. Translating gives CASRSRRGPPMRYTF.

The V and J genes are TRBV9 and TRBJ1-2; D gene unclear. The CDR3 has 14 amino acids. The V gene lost 2 bases and the J gene lost 0 bases, with 8 bases spanning the gap. CDR1 and CDR2 (germline): SGDLS, YYNGEE. The CDR3 is CASSVDGANYGYTF. Here the CDR3 DNA reads TGTGCCAGCAGCGTGGACGGAGCTAACTATGGCTACACCTTC.

This sequence joins TRBV9 and TRBJ2-2, with TRBD2 matching 16 bases. This CDR3 is 19 amino acids long. V lost 3 bases and J lost 6; bases outside the gene matches: 11. In germline, CDR1 is SGDLS, CDR2 YYNGEE. CDR3 coding DNA: TGTGCCAGCAGCGCCGGGACTAGCGGGAGGGCCGGGCTGGCCGGGGAGCTGTTTTTT. Protein product: CASSAGTSGRAGLAGELFF.

This sequence joins TRBV14 and TRBJ1-5; no firm D call. V lost 3 bases and J lost 1, with 4 bases in between. The germline CDR1 and CDR2 sequences are SGHDN and FVKESK. This CDR3 is 13 amino acids long. The CDR3 loop reads CASSQSSNQPQHF. The CDR3 nucleotides read TGTGCCAGCAGCCAGTCCAGCAATCAGCCCCAGCATTTT.

This clone has just a few counts. The rearrangement uses TRBV19 and TRBJ2-3; TRBD2 agrees at 8 bases. In germline, CDR1 is LNHDA, CDR2 SQIVND (reference sequence). The CDR3 is 16 amino acids. With V trimmed by 4 bases and J by 6 bases, 12 bases remained unmatched. The CDR3 here is CASSSVVGGGMDTQYF. The CDR3 nucleotides are TGTGCCAGTAGTAGCGTCGTGGGCGGGGGGATGGATACGCAGTATTTT.

V and J are TRBV21-1 and TRBJ1-2. TRBV21-1 is shown as a pseudogene. This CDR3 has 20 residues. The CDR3 region is CASSNLNSSPDGPPLCGYTF. The CDR3 coding sequence is TGTGCCAGCAGCAATTTAAATAGTAGCCCGGACGGCCCTCCCCTATGTGGCTACACCTTC.

The rearrangement uses TRBV5-1 and TRBJ2-3; TRBD1 might be the D (7 bases). V gave up 4 bases and J gave up 2 bases, with 14 bases separating them. The germline gives CDR1 SGHRS, CDR2 YFSETQ. The CDR3 extends over 15 amino acids. The CDR3 is CASSRAGTDTDTQYF. The CDR3 DNA sequence: TGCGCCAGCAGCCGGGCGGGGACAGACACAGATACGCAGTATTTT.

This chain joins TRBV7-9 and TRBJ2-3, with 7 bases aligning to TRBD2. The CDR3 contains 17 residues. J lost 2 bases, V lost 6 bases, and 14 bases had no gene match. CDR1 and CDR2 (germline): SEHNR, FQNEAQ (reference sequence). The CDR3 loop is CASRGRGSAGSTDTQYF. CDR3 sequence (DNA): TGTGCCAGCAGGGGAAGGGGATCAGCGGGATCCACAGATACGCAGTATTTT.

The V and J genes are TRBV5-8 and TRBJ2-7, with 7 positions matching TRBD1. Trimming cost V 4 bases and J 2 bases; bases outside gene matches: 9. Germline CDR1 reads SGHTS; CDR2 reads YDEGEE. This CDR3 region has 15 residues. The CDR3 region is CASSRAGTDPYEQYF. The CDR3, as DNA: TGTGCCAGCAGCCGGGCCGGGACAGACCCCTACGAGCAGTACTTC.

A single count supports this clone. The CDR3, as DNA: TGTGCCAGCAGCCTGGGAGTTTTTTCAGAGACCCAGTACTTC. This encodes CASSLGVFSETQYF. The rearrangement uses TRBV7-3 and TRBJ2-5; D may be TRBD2 (5 bases). V lost 5 bases, J lost 4 bases, and 14 bases lay in between. The CDR3 is 14 amino acids. CDR1 SGHTA and CDR2 FQGTGA come from the germline V gene.

The chain is built from TRBV28 and TRBJ1-5; TRBD1 matches at 9 bases. The germline V gene encodes CDR1 MDHEN and CDR2 SYDVKM. The junction had 9 bases not matched to a gene; V was cut back by 5 bases and J by 4 bases. The CDR3 sequence is 16 residues long. The CDR3 is CASSITGTGTNQPQHF. In DNA, the CDR3 is TGTGCCAGCAGTATTACCGGGACAGGGACTAATCAGCCCCAGCATTTT.

As to this clone: The same CDR3 is also encoded by other DNA sequences in this sample. The rearrangement uses TRBV7-3 and TRBJ2-1; 7 bases match TRBD2. V was pared by 5 bases and J by 8 bases, with 6 bases of the junction left unmatched. Germline values: CDR1 SGHTA, CDR2 FQGTGA. The CDR3 runs to 13 residues. CDR3 residues: CASSPQTSYEQFF. CDR3 DNA: TGTGCCAGCAGCCCCCAGACTAGCTATGAGCAGTTCTTC.

The V gene is TRBV4-3, the J gene TRBJ1-3; D unresolved. The CDR3 runs 15 residues. Germline lookup yields CDR1 LGHNA and CDR2 YSLEER. The ends were cut back, 2 bases at V and 3 bases at J, with 11 bases in the middle. CDR3 region: CASSQRVGFGNTIYF. The CDR3 DNA is TGCGCCAGCAGCCAAAGAGTTGGATTTGGAAACACCATATATTTT.

CDR3 in amino acids: CSVLREWADTQYF. The CDR3 region has the DNA TGCAGCGTTCTGCGGGAGTGGGCAGATACGCAGTATTTT. This rearrangement joins TRBV29-1 to TRBJ2-3; 7 nucleotides agree with TRBD2. Germline values: CDR1 SQVTM, CDR2 ANQGSEA. With 5 bases clipped from V and 4 bases from J, the junction kept 6 bases outside the gene matches. The CDR3 has 13 residues.

This clone was counted many times. The V and J genes are TRBV2 and TRBJ1-6; possibly TRBD1 for D (6 bases). This CDR3 has 16 amino acids. The V end was cut by 8 bases, the J end by 0 bases, with 14 bases between. Germline lookup yields CDR1 SNHLY and CDR2 FYNNEI. CDR3 sequence: CASRRQESSYNSPLHF. The DNA for the CDR3 is TGTGCCAGCCGAAGACAGGAAAGCTCCTATAATTCACCCCTCCACTTT.

The chain carries TRBV19 and TRBJ1-3; D is uncertain. Trimming removed 3 bases from V and 2 bases from J, with 11 bases in between. Per germline, CDR1 LNHDA and CDR2 SQIVND (reference sequence). This CDR3 comprises 15 residues. CDR3 sequence (DNA): TGTGCCAGTAGTATCGGCCCAGGCCCTGGAAACACCATATATTTT. It codes for CASSIGPGPGNTIYF.

The V and J genes are TRBV7-6 and TRBJ2-1; tentatively, D is TRBD1 (6 bases). Trimming removed 5 bases from V and 6 bases from J, with 11 bases in between. CDR1 is SGHVS, CDR2 FNYEAQ, per germline. This CDR3 is 13 amino acids long. The CDR3 DNA sequence: TGTGCCAGCAGCACCCGACAGGTCAATGAGCAGTTCTTC. It codes for CASSTRQVNEQFF.

V usage is TRBV6-2 or TRBV6-3 and J usage is TRBJ1-4; D gene unclear. CDR1 MNHEY and CDR2 SVGEGT come from the germline V gene. V was clipped by 5 bases and J by 7 bases, with 14 bases between them. The CDR3 covers 14 residues. CDR3 in DNA: TGTGCCAGCAGTCTACCCCCTGAGGTTGAAAAACTGTTTTTT. Residues: CASSLPPEVEKLFF.

This clone was seen at least ten times. The chain is built from TRBV6-5 and TRBJ2-7, with D possibly being TRBD1 (5 bases). In germline, CDR1 is MNHEY, CDR2 SVGAGI. The CDR3 is made up of 12 amino acids. The V end lost 5 bases, the J end lost 3 bases, and 8 bases lay between the germline ends. The CDR3 protein is CASSPDNYEQYF. Here the CDR3 DNA reads TGTGCCAGCAGTCCGGACAACTACGAGCAGTACTTC.

The CDR3: CASSARTSGHLGEQFF. The CDR3 DNA follows: TGTGCCAGCAGCGCCCGGACTAGCGGACACCTCGGGGAGCAGTTCTTC. The chain joins TRBV9 to TRBJ2-1, with TRBD2 identical over 10 bases. Trimming cost V 3 bases and J 10 bases; bases outside gene matches: 13. The CDR3 length is 16 residues. Germline CDR1 and CDR2: SGDLS and YYNGEE.

CDR3 sequence reads: CASSSEPMANEKLFF. CDR3 in DNA: TGCGCCAGCAGCTCAGAGCCAATGGCTAATGAAAAACTGTTTTTT. The genes are TRBV5-1 and TRBJ1-4; no reliable D call. Germline V gene lookup returns CDR1 SGHRS and CDR2 YFSETQ. V lost 3 bases to trimming and J lost 3 bases, with 12 bases between them. The CDR3 has 15 residues.

The V gene is TRBV6-5, the J gene TRBJ2-7, with D perhaps given as TRBD1 or TRBD2 (5 bases each). Trimming took 1 base from V and 6 from J, leaving 10 bases between them. From germline, CDR1 is MNHEY and CDR2 SVGAGI. There are 13 residues in the CDR3. CDR3 sequence reads: CASSYYGAREQYF. The CDR3 nucleotides read TGTGCCAGCAGTTACTACGGGGCGCGCGAGCAGTACTTC.

The chain joins TRBV6-5 to TRBJ1-2; TRBD1 agrees at 8 bases. The length of the CDR3 is 13 residues. CDR1 MNHEY and CDR2 SVGAGI come from the germline V gene. V dropped 6 bases and J dropped 2; count of bases not matched to a gene: 2. The CDR3 region is CASRGDRNYGYTF. In DNA, the CDR3 is TGTGCCAGCAGAGGGGACAGGAACTATGGCTACACCTTC.

The chain couples TRBV28 to TRBJ1-3; D is unclear. CDR1 MDHEN and CDR2 SYDVKM come from the germline V gene. The CDR3 runs to 19 residues. The germline V and J ends were trimmed by 5 bases and 2 bases, with 25 bases remaining between them. This chain's CDR3 is CASSARVYDHYSPGNTIYF. CDR3 in DNA: TGTGCCAGCAGTGCGAGGGTATACGACCATTATAGTCCTGGAAACACCATATATTTT. Based on the CDR3 plus reference TRBV28 and TRBJ1-3, the full variable domain is DVKVTQSSRYLVKRTGEKVFLECVQDMDHENMFWYRQDPGLGLRLIYFSYDVKMKEKGDIPEGYSVSREKKERFSLILESASTNQTSMYLCASSARVYDHYSPGNTIYFGEGSWLTVV.

The gene calls are TRBV7-9 and TRBJ1-1; a weak D match, TRBD1 (5 bases). Trimming stripped 5 bases from V and 1 base from J, with 11 bases between. The CDR3 sequence is 14 residues long. Germline values: CDR1 SEHNR, CDR2 FQNEAQ (reference sequence). The CDR3 DNA reads as TGTGCCAGCAGCGCTTTGGGACGGAACACTGAAGCTTTCTTT. Protein: CASSALGRNTEAFF.

This clone came up once. V and J are TRBV19 and TRBJ2-1, with unresolved D. Germline CDR1 LNHDA, CDR2 SQIVND (reference sequence). The V and J ends lost 4 bases and 10 bases respectively, with 11 bases between them. This CDR3 has 12 residues. The DNA of the CDR3 is TGTGCCAGTAGTACCCTAGAAGGAGAGCAGTTCTTC. Protein: CASSTLEGEQFF.

CDR3 sequence (DNA): TGTGCCAGCAGCGTAGCGGGATCTCGGGCTAATGAAAAACTGTTTTTT. Translating it yields CASSVAGSRANEKLFF. The chain couples TRBV9 to TRBJ1-4; no reliable D call. V shed 0 bases and J shed 3 bases, with 12 bases lying between them. From germline, CDR1 is SGDLS and CDR2 YYNGEE. This CDR3 has 16 amino acids.

This rearrangement joins TRBV10-3 to TRBJ2-5; D ambiguous. Trimming took off 2 bases at V and 4 bases at J, with 8 bases between the two ends. Germline CDR1 reads ENHRY; CDR2 reads SYGVKD. This CDR3 is built from 13 residues. Here the CDR3 reads CAISERGGETQYF. Here the CDR3 DNA reads TGTGCCATCAGTGAGCGCGGTGGAGAGACCCAGTACTTC.

The chain has TRBV7-3 and TRBJ2-2, with 7 bases aligning to TRBD1. The germline V gene has CDR1 SGHTA and CDR2 FQGTGA. V lost 2 bases and J lost 0; bases outside the gene matches: 3. This CDR3 is 16 amino acids long. The CDR3 DNA sequence: TGTGCCAGCAGCTTATGGGGGACAGCGAACACCGGGGAGCTGTTTTTT. Residues: CASSLWGTANTGELFF.